Below, 14 T cell receptor beta chains from the same sample are listed, as sequenced in a study of Ad26.COV2.S vaccination and SARS-CoV-2 variants. The sample's treatment: 19 received Ad26.COV2.S at low or high dose, single or two shots; about 5 received placebo; per-sample allocation not given. All samples were drawn on day 63, counting from the first vaccine or placebo injection. TCRdb's copy holds only in-frame clones and misses some; the assay was immunoSEQ multiplex PCR. The repertoire includes roughly 680,000 clones, 70% to 90% of them detected once, and approximately 1.5% sits in the top ten. This material consisted of peripheral blood, taken in a trial of Ad26.COV2.S vaccine versus placebo. All receptors come from a person between 18 and 60 years old who received the Ad26.COV2.S COVID-19 vaccine or a placebo.

The chain combines TRBV2 with TRBJ2-7; D perhaps matches TRBD2 (5 bases). The length of the CDR3 is 15 residues. Between the trimmed V and J ends, which lost 1 base and 3 bases, there was a span of 13 bases. The germline gives CDR1 SNHLY, CDR2 FYNNEI. The CDR3 region is CASSEGGSALYEQYF. The CDR3 DNA follows: TGTGCCAGCAGTGAAGGTGGTAGCGCGCTCTACGAGCAGTACTTC. Using reference TRBV2 and TRBJ2-7 for the parts outside the CDR3, the full variable domain is EPEVTQTPSHQVTQMGQEVILRCVPISNHLYFYWYRQILGQKVEFLVSFYNNEISEKSEIFDDQFSVERPDGSNFTLKIRSTKLEDSAMYFCASSEGGSALYEQYFGPGTRLTVT.

This clone was detected only a few times. The rearrangement uses TRBV5-1 and TRBJ2-5; tentative D call: TRBD2 (6 bases). CDR3 length: 16 amino acids. V lost 0 bases and J 1 base, leaving 13 bases between the germline ends. CDR1 SGHRS and CDR2 YFSETQ come from the germline V gene. The CDR3 coding sequence is TGCGCCAGCAGCTTGGGAAGGAGGGACCTCCAAGAGACCCAGTACTTC. Amino acid sequence: CASSLGRRDLQETQYF.

The chain links TRBV6-5 to TRBJ1-4; D remains unclear. CDR3 length: 13 residues. The V gene's germline CDR1 is MNHEY and CDR2 SVGAGI. V was clipped by 2 bases and J by 8 bases, with 9 bases between them. CDR3 residues: CASSYETGEKLFF. In DNA, the CDR3 is TGTGCCAGCAGTTACGAAACGGGGGAAAAACTGTTTTTT.

The rearrangement links TRBV29-1 to TRBJ1-1; D gene unclear. CDR1 SQVTM and CDR2 ANQGSEA come from the germline V gene. The CDR3 is made up of 12 amino acids. Trimming cost V 8 bases and J 4 bases, with 14 bases left between them. The CDR3 DNA reads as TGCAGCACTCGATCTGGAAGCACTGAAGCTTTCTTT. Its translation is CSTRSGSTEAFF. The whole variable domain, filled in from reference TRBV29-1 and TRBJ1-1, reads SAVISQKPSRDICQRGTSLTIQCQVDSQVTMMFWYRQQPGQSLTLIATANQGSEATYESGFVIDKFPISRPNLTFSTLTVSNMSPEDSSIYLCSTRSGSTEAFFGQGTRLTVV.

As regards this clone: The sample holds other DNA sequences that translate to the same CDR3. The V gene is TRBV18, the J gene TRBJ2-7, with 9 bases identical to TRBD1. Germline V gene data show CDR1 as KGHSH and CDR2 as LQKENI. With V trimmed by 6 bases and J by 2 bases, 5 bases remained unmatched. The CDR3 sequence is 14 residues long. CDR3 sequence (DNA): TGTGCCAGCTCGCCAGGACAGGGGACCTACGAGCAGTACTTC. The encoded protein is CASSPGQGTYEQYF.

This sequence joins TRBV29-1 and TRBJ2-1; D is ambiguous. The ends were cut back, 5 bases at V and 6 bases at J, with 17 bases in the middle. The length of the CDR3 is 14 residues. Per germline, CDR1 SQVTM and CDR2 ANQGSEA. CDR3 DNA: TGCAGCGTTAACGGTCCTGACCGACCCAATGAGCAGTTCTTC. Residues: CSVNGPDRPNEQFF.

The CDR3 region has the DNA TGTGCCACCAGCAGAGATCCGGGGGCATCCTCATTCAATGAGCAGTTCTTC. It specifies CATSRDPGASSFNEQFF. The genes are TRBV15 and TRBJ2-1; D may correspond to TRBD1 or TRBD2 (6 bases each). The length of the CDR3 is 17 residues. V lost 0 bases, J lost 6 bases, and 18 bases lay in between. Looked up from germline, CDR1 is LNHNV and CDR2 is YYDKDF (reference sequence).

Note on this clone: The junction differs from germline at one of its ends, possibly a read error. The genes are TRBV5-6 and TRBJ1-1, with D unresolved. Germline lookup yields CDR1 SGHDT and CDR2 YYEEEE. The CDR3 loop spans 12 amino acids. In DNA, the CDR3 is TGTGCCAGCAGCCCCGGACCGGCTGAGGCTTTCTTT. Its translation: CASSPGPAEAFF.

The CDR3 nucleotides read TGTGCCAGCAGTCTGACAGGGGGCGGTGGTCAGCCCCAGCATTTT. Translating gives CASSLTGGGGQPQHF. V is TRBV27 and J is TRBJ1-5; 10 nucleotides align to TRBD1. Germline V gene lookup returns CDR1 MNHEY and CDR2 SMNVEV (reference sequence). The CDR3 is 15 residues long. Trimming at V came to 5 bases and at J to 6 bases, leaving 7 bases not matched to a gene.

This clone was seen more than once but under ten times. V and J are TRBV6-1 and TRBJ2-5; no clear D gene. Trimming took off 1 base at V and 7 bases at J, with 10 bases between the two ends. Germline V CDR1 and CDR2: MNHNS, SASEGT. The CDR3 totals 13 residues. The CDR3 nucleotides read TGTGCCAGCAGTGAAGAGGGTTCGGGGACCCAGTACTTC. Residues: CASSEEGSGTQYF.

The V and J genes are TRBV2 and TRBJ2-5; no definite D call. The V gene's germline CDR1 is SNHLY and CDR2 FYNNEI. This CDR3 region has 14 residues. V lost 8 bases and J lost 4, with 17 bases in between. The CDR3 sequence is CASGEGHKGETQYF. CDR3 DNA sequence: TGTGCCAGCGGGGAAGGGCACAAGGGAGAGACCCAGTACTTC.

V is TRBV19 and J is TRBJ1-1; D remains unclear. Germline CDR1 is LNHDA and CDR2 is SQIVND (reference sequence). V gave up 6 bases and J gave up 1 base, with 12 bases separating them. The CDR3 totals 14 residues. In DNA form, the CDR3 reads TGTGCCAGTAGCCTCTTACGGACGAACACTGAAGCTTTCTTT. Protein product: CASSLLRTNTEAFF.

The J gene is TRBJ2-5, the V gene TRBV10-3; 8 positions match TRBD1. J was trimmed by 5 bases and V by 3 bases; bases with no gene match: 5. The CDR3 runs 14 residues. Germline CDR1 reads ENHRY; CDR2 reads SYGVKD. CDR3 loop: CAISDSTGAETQYF. CDR3 nucleotides: TGTGCCATCAGTGACTCGACAGGGGCGGAGACCCAGTACTTC.

The chain joins TRBV6-2 or TRBV6-3 to TRBJ2-6, with 8 bases lining up with TRBD2. CDR1 is MNHEY and CDR2 is SVGEGT in the germline V gene. The CDR3 has 19 amino acids. V gave up 4 bases and J gave up 0 bases; unmatched junction bases: 11. The chain's CDR3 is CASSFLLTSAYSGANVLTF. The CDR3 DNA reads TGTGCCAGCAGTTTCCTCCTGACTAGCGCCTACTCTGGGGCCAACGTCCTGACTTTC.